Each of the 2 T cell receptor beta chains below was sequenced from the same sample in a study of cytomegalovirus exposure and HLA in healthy donors. A multiplex PCR was run with 60 Vbeta primers and 13 Jbeta primers. Produced via immunoSEQ multiplex PCR; TCRdb's table is partial and in-frame only. This sample carries 150,000 to 200,000 clones, just over 70% of them seen once, and the ten largest clones take 2% to 2.5%. Specimen: PBMCs. The receptors stem from a human donor in good health.

A remark on this clone: This sample includes further DNA sequences coding for the same CDR3. The V gene is TRBV19, the J gene TRBJ1-2, with 7 positions matching TRBD1. This CDR3 has 12 amino acids. Germline-derived CDR1 and CDR2 are LNHDA and SQIVND (reference sequence). Trimming removed 9 bases from V and 4 bases from J; junction bases left unmatched: 5. CDR3 protein: CASTGTAYGYTF. The CDR3 coding sequence is TGTGCCAGCACTGGGACAGCCTATGGCTACACCTTC.

The V and J genes are TRBV7-3 and TRBJ2-5; 7 bases agree with TRBD2. Unmatched junction bases numbered 1, after V lost 1 base and J lost 5 bases. Germline CDR1 reads SGHTA; CDR2 reads FQGTGA. The CDR3 covers 13 residues. CDR3 nucleotides: TGTGCCAGCAGCTTAAGGGAGGGCGAGACCCAGTACTTC. It is translated as CASSLREGETQYF.